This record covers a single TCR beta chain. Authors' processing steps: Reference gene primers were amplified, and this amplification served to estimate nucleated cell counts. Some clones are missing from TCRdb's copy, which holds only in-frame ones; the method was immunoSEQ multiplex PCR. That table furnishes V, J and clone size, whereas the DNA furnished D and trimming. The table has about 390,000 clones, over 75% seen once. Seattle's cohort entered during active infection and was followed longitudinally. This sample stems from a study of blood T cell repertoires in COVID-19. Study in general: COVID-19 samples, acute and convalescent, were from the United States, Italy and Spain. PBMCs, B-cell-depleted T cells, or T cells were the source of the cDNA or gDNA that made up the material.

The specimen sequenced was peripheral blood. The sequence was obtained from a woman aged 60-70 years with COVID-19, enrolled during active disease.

The CDR3: CASGGQGTMNTEAFF. The CDR3 coding sequence is TGTGCCAGCGGAGGACAGGGGACCATGAACACTGAAGCTTTCTTT. The chain recombines TRBV6-5 with TRBJ1-1, with TRBD1 matching over 9 bases. CDR1 is MNHEY, CDR2 SVGAGI, per germline. The V and J ends lost 8 bases and 0 bases, in that order; junction bases with no gene match: 7. This CDR3 comprises 15 residues.